One and the same sample provided the 5 T cell receptor beta chains below, sequenced in a study of blood T cell repertoires in COVID-19. Data came from immunoSEQ multiplex PCR; TCRdb stores just in-frame clones and leaves some out. The sample records 100,000 or so clones, roughly 81% being singletons. Source material: peripheral blood. These receptors were obtained from a woman in her 70s with acute or convalescent COVID-19.

This clone was seen only once. This chain joins TRBV3-1 (or the pseudogene TRBV3-2) and TRBJ2-7; 7 bases agree with TRBD2. Germline V gene sequence: CDR1 LGHDT, CDR2 YNNKEL (reference sequence). The CDR3 is made up of 16 amino acids. V was clipped by 1 base and J by 0 bases; unmatched bases: 6. CDR3 in amino acids: CASSQGAGVLSYEQYF. The CDR3 DNA is TGTGCCAGCAGCCAAGGGGCGGGGGTGCTCTCCTACGAGCAGTACTTC.

CDR3 region: CASTLIGSGVTEAFF. The CDR3 nucleotides read TGTGCCAGCACCCTGATCGGGTCGGGGGTTACTGAAGCTTTCTTT. The chain carries TRBV11-2 and TRBJ1-1; D is possibly TRBD1 (5 bases). From germline, CDR1 is SGHAT and CDR2 FQNNGV. V lost 7 bases to trimming and J lost 5 bases, with 20 bases between them. The CDR3 length is 15 residues.

A few counts support this clone. The chain recombines TRBV3-1 (or the pseudogene TRBV3-2) with TRBJ2-5; 7 nucleotides match TRBD1. The CDR3 sequence is 12 residues long. Trimming cost V 11 bases and J 7 bases; bases outside gene matches: 10. Germline CDR1 reads LGHDT; CDR2 reads YNNKEL (reference sequence). The CDR3 bases are TGTGCCGGGGGACAGAGCCGGGGGACCCAGTACTTC. Its protein product is CAGGQSRGTQYF.

The chain employs TRBV4-1 and TRBJ2-2; the match to TRBD2 covers 12 bases. V gave up 5 bases and J gave up 0 bases; unmatched junction bases: 7. Germline values: CDR1 MGHRA, CDR2 YSYEKL. The length of the CDR3 is 18 residues. CDR3 residues: CASSSTSGGRANTGELFF. The DNA for the CDR3 is TGCGCCAGCAGCTCCACTAGCGGGGGGCGAGCGAACACCGGGGAGCTGTTTTTT.

This clone has only one observation. V and J are TRBV5-1 and TRBJ2-2, with D tentatively TRBD2 (5 bases). V lost 7 bases, J lost 1 base, and 8 bases lay in between. Germline V gene lookup returns CDR1 SGHRS and CDR2 YFSETQ. There are 13 residues in the CDR3. CDR3 protein: CASQGLNTGELFF. Here the CDR3 DNA reads TGCGCCAGCCAAGGACTGAACACCGGGGAGCTGTTTTTT.